Given below is one T cell receptor (beta chain) in context. The CDR3 consists of 15 residues. V was pared by 1 base and J by 4 bases, with 13 bases between. Germline V lookup: CDR1 LNHNV, CDR2 YYDKDF (reference sequence). Produced via immunoSEQ multiplex PCR; TCRdb's table is partial and in-frame only. The repertoire holds 70,000 to 100,000 clones, with about 88% as singletons. The sample originates from a study of blood T cell repertoires in COVID-19. Study-level background: Sites in the United States, Italy and Spain provided acute and convalescent COVID-19 samples. The analysed material was cDNA or gDNA that came from T cells, B-cell-depleted T cells, or PBMCs.

The rearrangement links TRBV15 to TRBJ1-2, with a weak D call TRBD1 (6 bases). The sample comprised peripheral blood. The sequence derives from a woman aged 80 or older with acute or convalescent COVID-19. The CDR3: CATSRGTGTFYGYTF. The CDR3 DNA follows: TGTGCCACCAGCAGAGGTACAGGGACCTTCTATGGCTACACCTTC. Together with reference TRBV15 and TRBJ1-2, the CDR3 gives the full variable domain: DAMVIQNPRYQVTQFGKPVTLSCSQTLNHNVMYWYQQKSSQAPKLLFHYYDKDFNNEADTPDNFQSRRPNTSFCFLDIRSPGLGDTAMYLCATSRGTGTFYGYTFGSGTRLTVV.